This T cell receptor (delta chain) was documented in a study of gamma-delta chains in newborns, infants, children. Study in general: Polyclonal expansion of innate γδ T cells after birth follows microbial exposure.

TCRdb reprocessed the reads using CATT. The profile shows 2,500 to 3,500 delta-chain clones, approximately 50% of them singletons. Notes on this clone: A much bigger clone sits one base away, suggesting this may be a read error.

Sequencing was performed on blood. This TCR derives from a child who received the measles vaccine.

The CDR3 DNA reads TGTGCCTGTGACATACTGGGGGAGAGCTCCTGGGACATCCGACAGATGTTTTTC. Amino acid sequence: CACDILGESSWDIRQMFF. This chain joins TRDV2 and TRDJ3; 9 nucleotides line up with TRDD3. This CDR3 has 18 residues. Germline V gene data show CDR1 as GEAIGNYY and CDR2 as EKD.